The entry that follows covers one T cell receptor (beta chain) sequence. This clonotype was seen only a few times. It lacks a known antigen. The record has no base qualities; no much larger clone is one base away. This entry belongs to a study of regulatory T cells in long-lasting Graves disease (dated by TCRdb to 2020 to 2023). Background on the whole study: Patients with newly diagnosed Graves' disease had been on antithyroid drugs for under 3 months. A total of around 35 samples underwent TCR sequencing, from about 13 patients with persistent Graves' disease and around 20 patients with newly diagnosed Graves' disease. Persistent Graves' disease patients were compared with newly diagnosed Graves' disease patients by peripheral blood TCR sequencing and RNA sequencing. The study was conducted in China and was registered as a clinical trial.

Library preparation was by multiplex PCR. Sequencing used an Illumina HiSeq 4000. To build TCR beta libraries, CDR3 regions were amplified by Arm-PCR using iRepertoire HTBI primers. Gel purification was performed on PCR products prior to sequencing. Turning to the authors' computational methods: Across samples, about 63 TRBV and 13 to 15 TRBJ segments were identified and used for gene usage analysis of CDR3 amino acid clonotypes. Filtered high-quality paired reads were merged into contigs using COPE and FqMerger. BLAST was used to align contigs to IMGT TRBV, TRBD and TRBJ reference genes, and CDR3 was defined according to IMGT. Any clonotype with a frequency above 0.1% was counted as a highly expanded clone. Shannon entropy served as the measure of repertoire diversity, while the Gini coefficient captured V-J evenness. Clonotypes shared by more than one individual were considered public. TCRdb passed the public sequencing reads through fastp at Q25 and MiXCR, retaining productive beta sequences. All rows with the same CDR3 protein become a single entry with the most common DNA and genes. TCRdb, rather than the study authors, made the V and J calls. Within this sample are 400,000 to 500,000 distinct CDR3 sequences, with approximately 16% of them counted one time only. The ten largest clones take up under 9% of the sample.

General study outcomes and caveats: Patients with persistent disease shared more public clonotypes (over 2,500) than newly diagnosed patients did (around 980). Only peripheral blood was studied, because thyroid tissue, the primary lesion, was inaccessible. Compared with newly diagnosed patients, persistent Graves' disease patients had lower TCR Shannon entropy and fewer highly expanded clones, which suggests clonal expansion. The authors acknowledged the small sample size as a limitation that may reduce accuracy. Preferential use of TRBV28, TRBJ1-2 and TRBJ2-5 was observed in persistent disease, whereas TRBV20-1 and TRBJ2-1 were favored in newly diagnosed disease. Sequencing and analysis were limited to the TCR beta chain.

Sample time point, as interpreted from the label and publication: newly diagnosed GD, antithyroid drugs for less than 3 months. For both TCR sequencing and RNA sequencing, RNA was extracted from PBMCs using TRIzol. Graves' disease was diagnosed according to American Thyroid Association guidelines. Patients for the study were recruited at an endocrinology department in Xi'an, China. Each patient gave 8.5 to 9.5 milliliters of peripheral blood, collected in an EDTA anticoagulant tube. Ficoll Paque Plus density gradient separation was used to isolate PBMCs, and no additional T cell sorting was done. An Agilent 2100 Bioanalyzer and agarose gel were used to check RNA quality, and a NanoDrop 2000 was used to measure RNA concentration. Germline trimming: 5 bases from V, 4 bases from J; junction bases outside gene matches: 4. Based on the germline V gene (reference sequence), the CDR1 and CDR2 sequences are MNHEY and SMNVEV. Spanning cysteine to phenylalanine, the CDR3 consists of 13 amino acids. Left in the record is the CDR3 DNA by itself, 39 bases read in frame from the first base.

These data also formed part of another study, on T cells in Graves' hyperthyroidism and ophthalmopathy. Looking at the second paper: A patient counted as having stable Graves' hyperthyroidism if no progression to ophthalmopathy occurred over 18 months of follow-up. The hyperthyroidism patients were between 18 and 65 years old and newly diagnosed, with a disease duration of less than 2 months. The study excluded patients with uncontrolled infections, other autoimmune diseases, pregnancy or lactation. Diagnoses were based on clinical symptoms, serum thyroxine and TRAb, thyroid ultrasound and orbital computed tomography. A first-round RT-PCR of the TCR CDR3 used the HTBI primer set with the Qiagen OneStep RT-PCR kit. Most expanded thyroid clonotypes (frequency above 0.001) were also found in blood, which suggests that blood repertoires may mirror thyroid immune responses. Ophthalmopathy was separated from stable hyperthyroidism by a 13 V-J signature model, with approximately 85% sensitivity and around 81% specificity obtained in cross-validation and 80%/75% obtained in testing. During validation, the model predicted progression to ophthalmopathy a median of around 6 months ahead of onset, with around 70% sensitivity and about 75% specificity. TCR V-J signatures able to tell the groups apart were searched for in a discovery cohort of 90 to 100 patients, of whom around 43 had Graves' ophthalmopathy and 55 to 60 had stable Graves' hyperthyroidism. An independent validation cohort of fewer than 20 hyperthyroidism patients and 17 patients who later progressed to ophthalmopathy tested prospective prediction of ophthalmopathy. The roughly 91 discovery patients were randomly divided into training and test sets at a 7:3 ratio. The study also compared thyroid tissue and blood T-cell repertoires from a handful of Graves' hyperthyroidism patients. After sampling, hyperthyroidism patients received methimazole starting at 30 mg daily, and ophthalmopathy patients received high-dose intravenous methylprednisolone. Libraries were constructed in a second round of multiplex PCR, after which size selection and purification were carried out. Paired-end sequencing of the libraries was performed with 100 bp reads on an Illumina HiSeq2000. SOAPnuke was used to process the raw data, removing reads that contained adapters or uncalled bases, had a mean Phred below 15, or lacked an exact match to the constant primer or identifier. COPE v1.2.5 was used to merge high-quality paired reads, and clonotypes were defined as unique nucleotide sequences. MiTCR v1.1 was used to align clonotypes to the IMGT TRBV, TRBD and TRBJ reference segments. The analysis was restricted to V-J combinations with a frequency above 0.0001, which together covered 99.2% of the repertoires. The TCS score was defined as the ratio of F50 (clonal expansion) to E x V (chaos), calculated using BLOSUM62-based TCRdist between CDR3 peptides within each V-J. Welch's t-statistics and random forest reduced 500 to 650 V-J features to about 13, which were used in a naive Bayes classifier (R e1071). No statistical method was used to fix the sample size in advance, and group allocation was not hidden from the investigators. TCR Vbeta CDR3 sequencing of 135 peripheral blood samples (43 ophthalmopathy, 75 to 80 hyperthyroidism and approximately 17 progressor patients) is reported in the paper.

The chain links TRBV27 with TRBJ1-1; TRBD1 aligns with 7 central bases. The specimen was peripheral blood mononuclear cells (PBMCs), collected at new diagnosis, from a patient treated with antithyroid drugs. The sequence was collected from a woman between 35 and 50 years old with Graves disease. Donor details come from another sample of the same person, matched by shared clones. The nucleotides are TGTGCCAGCAGTGTAGACAGGGCCACTGAAGCTTTCTTT. Its translation is CASSVDRATEAFF.